These 4 T cell receptor beta chains share one sample of origin, sequenced in a study of breast tumors, draining lymph nodes, adjacent tissues. The lymph nodes were axillary draining lymph nodes from breast cancer patients. TCRdb re-derived calls from the multiplex PCR reads in MiXCR, one entry per CDR3 protein. The sample carries roughly 130,000 distinct CDR3 sequences, less than 20% recorded once. Sequenced material: axillary lymph node tissue. These TCRs come from a female donor with breast cancer. Some clones in this sample may be carry-over from other donors' samples.

This clonotype was seen ten or more times. The gene calls are TRBV20-1 and TRBJ2-2; D is perhaps TRBD1 or TRBD2 (7 bases each). The CDR3 is 14 amino acids. Germline V gives CDR1 DFQATT, CDR2 SNEGSKA (reference sequence). V lost 7 bases to trimming and J lost 5 bases, with 17 bases between them. The CDR3 DNA reads as TGCAGTGTCAGGCGTCAGGGGGGGACCGGGGAGCTGTTTTTT. Translating it yields CSVRRQGGTGELFF.

This clonotype was detected many times. This chain connects TRBV6-5 to TRBJ2-1; 10 nucleotides match TRBD2. Germline V lookup: CDR1 MNHEY, CDR2 SVGAGI. V trimming: 8 bases; J trimming: 8 bases; junction bases outside the gene matches: 6. The CDR3 runs to 13 residues. This CDR3 reads CASPSGGGDEQFF. For the CDR3, the DNA is TGTGCCAGCCCCAGCGGGGGGGGCGATGAGCAGTTCTTC.

In this sample, this clonotype turned up a few times. This chain links TRBV27 with TRBJ2-3; TRBD2 aligns across 7 bases. V lost 4 bases, J lost 2 bases, and 9 bases stayed unmatched. Germline assignment: CDR1 MNHEY and CDR2 SMNVEV (reference sequence). This CDR3 is built from 16 residues. CDR3 amino acids: CASSSSPGRFTDTQYF. The DNA of the CDR3 is TGTGCCAGCAGTTCCTCCCCCGGGAGGTTCACAGATACGCAGTATTTT.

At least ten counts were recorded for this clonotype. J is TRBJ2-7 and V is TRBV20-1; 7 bases are shared with TRBD2. This CDR3 has 14 amino acids. CDR1 and CDR2 (germline): DFQATT, SNEGSKA (reference sequence). V shed 5 bases and J 7 bases; nucleotides not matched to a gene: 14. In DNA, the CDR3 is TGCAGTGCTCCCGGGACGTTCGTCGGGAGGGAGCAGTACTTC. Translation: CSAPGTFVGREQYF.